This T cell receptor beta chain came from a study of blood T cell repertoires in COVID-19. Generated by immunoSEQ multiplex PCR, the TCRdb table keeps only in-frame clones and is missing some. The sample has about 250,000 clones; approximately 90% are singletons. Enrolled through a virtual design, the participants were between roughly 18 and 90 years of age and came from 24 US areas. V shed 4 bases and J 9 bases; nucleotides not matched to a gene: 8. From germline, CDR1 is GTSNPN and CDR2 SVGIG (reference sequence). This CDR3 has 14 residues. The sample consisted of PBMCs or T cells enriched from blood (not recorded which). This chain uses TRBV30 with TRBJ1-6, with 8 bases aligning to TRBD1. The source of this sequence is a man aged 35-49 years who had recovered from COVID-19. The CDR3 region has the DNA TGTGCCTGGACTGCAGGGGGCGGAGGTTCACCCCTCCACTTT. It codes for CAWTAGGGGSPLHF.